The 2 T cell receptor beta chains below all came from one sample that was sequenced in a study of immune characteristics of hereditary and idiopathic chronic pancreatitis. TCRdb's copy holds only in-frame clones and misses some; the assay was immunoSEQ multiplex PCR. Of about 2,000 clones in the sample, about three quarters were seen once. Total pancreatectomy with islet autotransplantation was the source of the chronic pancreatitis pancreas tissue. The sample was pancreas tissue with idiopathic chronic pancreatitis. These receptors came from a human donor with chronic pancreatitis.

By share, this clone ranks as hyperexpanded. The rearrangement uses TRBV28 and TRBJ1-6; D possibly corresponds to TRBD1 (6 bases). This CDR3 is built from 14 residues. Germline assignment: CDR1 MDHEN and CDR2 SYDVKM. Trimming left V 5 bases short and J 5 bases short, with 10 bases between. CDR3 DNA: TGTGCCAGCAGTAAACACAGGGATAATTCACCCCTCCACTTT. This codes for CASSKHRDNSPLHF.

The chain employs TRBV3-1 (or the pseudogene TRBV3-2) and TRBJ2-7, with TRBD1 matching over 10 bases. This CDR3 contains 19 residues. The V segment lost 5 bases and the J segment 2 bases; nucleotides outside the gene matches: 18. Germline lookup yields CDR1 LGHDT and CDR2 YNNKEL (reference sequence). The CDR3 nucleotides are TGTGCCAGCAGCGATGGGGTTGGAGGGTACGGGACAGGGGCCTACGAGCAGTACTTC. It translates to CASSDGVGGYGTGAYEQYF.